A single sample is the source of the 32 T cell receptor beta chains below, sequenced in a study of CD8 T cells in Susac syndrome. RNA was extracted with the RNeasy kit, and a quantity of about 0.45 to 1 ug was reverse transcribed using random hexamers. TCRdb re-analysed the immunoSEQ multiplex PCR reads in MiXCR, keeping a single row per CDR3 protein. Of 180,000 or so distinct CDR3 sequences listed, 90% to 95% were seen once; the top ten hold roughly 0.15%. The specimen sequenced was CD4+ T cells from PBMCs. These TCRs come from a human donor in good health.

This chain joins TRBV27 and TRBJ2-1, with D unresolved. CDR3 length: 12 residues. Deletions cut 3 bases from V and 9 bases from J, with 9 bases between. Germline loops: CDR1 MNHEY, CDR2 SMNVEV (reference sequence). In DNA, the CDR3 is TGTGCCAGCAGTTTCCCCCCGGGTGAGCAGTTCTTC. Translation: CASSFPPGEQFF.

This chain uses TRBV20-1 with TRBJ2-7; no definite D call. CDR1 is DFQATT, CDR2 SNEGSKA, per germline (reference sequence). V was trimmed by 6 bases and J by 3 bases, leaving 9 bases between them. The CDR3 totals 11 residues. CDR3 residues: CSARLNYEQYF. The CDR3 coding sequence is TGCAGTGCGAGACTGAACTACGAGCAGTACTTC.

CDR3 nucleotides: TGTGCCAGCAGTTATCCGATCTCGGGCCCCTACAATGAGCAGTTCTTC. Protein product: CASSYPISGPYNEQFF. The chain combines TRBV6-2 or TRBV6-3 with TRBJ2-1; D ambiguous. The V gene lost 3 bases and the J gene lost 2 bases, with 14 bases spanning the gap. The CDR3 contains 16 residues. Germline V gives CDR1 MNHEY, CDR2 SVGEGT.

This sequence joins TRBV20-1 and TRBJ1-6; D remains unclear. CDR3 length: 15 residues. Germline CDR1 and CDR2: DFQATT and SNEGSKA (reference sequence). The V gene lost 3 bases and the J gene lost 0 bases, with 9 bases spanning the gap. DNA of the CDR3: TGCAGTGCTAGTCGTCAGAGCTCCTATAATTCACCCCTCCACTTT. It translates to CSASRQSSYNSPLHF.

The chain has TRBV24-1 and TRBJ2-6; D remains unclear. CDR1 KGHDR and CDR2 SFDVKD come from the germline V gene. The V end was cut by 7 bases, the J end by 0 bases, with 3 bases between. The CDR3 is 13 amino acids. CDR3 sequence (DNA): TGTGCCACCAGGAGCTCTGGGGCCAACGTCCTGACTTTC. Translating it yields CATRSSGANVLTF.

This chain joins TRBV5-1 and TRBJ2-5, with 10 bases identical to TRBD1. The CDR3 consists of 15 residues. The germline V gene has CDR1 SGHRS and CDR2 YFSETQ. The trim removed 4 bases at V and 3 bases at J, leaving 6 bases unmatched. This CDR3 is CASSPSGTGEETQYF. Written as DNA, the CDR3 is TGCGCCAGCAGCCCGTCCGGGACAGGGGAAGAGACCCAGTACTTC.

The chain carries TRBV18 and TRBJ2-7, with D possibly TRBD1 on 6 matching bases. Germline V gene data show CDR1 as KGHSH and CDR2 as LQKENI. V was pared by 6 bases and J by 3 bases, with 12 bases between. The CDR3 has 13 amino acids. The CDR3 spells CASSIQGDYEQYF. As DNA, the CDR3 is TGTGCCAGCTCCATACAGGGTGACTACGAGCAGTACTTC.

The V and J genes are TRBV24-1 and TRBJ2-5; perhaps TRBD2 as D (5 bases). V gave up 3 bases and J gave up 5 bases, with 12 bases separating them. Germline values: CDR1 KGHDR, CDR2 SFDVKD. This CDR3 comprises 14 residues. The CDR3 reads CATSDPGSGETQYF. As DNA, the CDR3 is TGTGCCACCAGTGATCCCGGGTCGGGGGAGACCCAGTACTTC.

The chain employs TRBV7-6 and TRBJ2-1; 10 bases match TRBD2. The CDR3 has 16 amino acids. V was pared by 5 bases and J by 4 bases, with 8 bases of the junction left unmatched. CDR1 is SGHVS, CDR2 FNYEAQ, per germline. CDR3 DNA sequence: TGTGCCAGCAGCGCACCGAGCGGGGGGGGATACAATGAGCAGTTCTTC. Its translation: CASSAPSGGGYNEQFF.

The chain couples TRBV5-1 to TRBJ2-7, with TRBD1 matching over 10 bases. Germline V CDR1 and CDR2: SGHRS, YFSETQ. Trimming removed 4 bases from V and 4 bases from J; junction bases left unmatched: 5. The CDR3 runs to 14 residues. This chain's CDR3 is CASSTGQGGYEQYF. The CDR3 DNA reads as TGCGCCAGCAGCACCGGACAGGGGGGGTACGAGCAGTACTTC.

The chain's CDR3 is CASSFIAGTGNGYTF. CDR3 DNA: TGTGCCAGCAGTTTTATAGCCGGGACAGGGAATGGCTACACCTTC. The chain uses TRBV27 and TRBJ1-2, with 9 positions matching TRBD1. The CDR3 extends over 15 amino acids. J gave up 6 bases and V 3 bases, and 8 bases lay outside the gene matches. Germline assignment: CDR1 MNHEY and CDR2 SMNVEV (reference sequence).

The chain joins TRBV4-3 to TRBJ1-1; D is uncertain. This CDR3 contains 14 residues. CDR1 and CDR2 from the germline V gene are LGHNA and YSLEER. Trimming removed 4 bases at V and 8 bases at J, with 17 bases between. The CDR3 is CASSPTEVAGEAFF. For the CDR3, the DNA is TGCGCCAGCAGCCCGACTGAGGTGGCAGGAGAAGCTTTCTTT.

The rearrangement links TRBV15 to TRBJ2-2; D is ambiguous. This CDR3 spans 12 amino acids. Trimming pared 4 bases from V and 8 bases from J, leaving 8 bases between. Germline-derived CDR1 and CDR2 are LNHNV and YYDKDF (reference sequence). CDR3 sequence (DNA): TGTGCCACCAGCACGGGTGCTGGGGAGCTGTTTTTT. Translating gives CATSTGAGELFF. The complete variable domain, with remaining parts taken from reference TRBV15 and TRBJ2-2, reads DAMVIQNPRYQVTQFGKPVTLSCSQTLNHNVMYWYQQKSSQAPKLLFHYYDKDFNNEADTPDNFQSRRPNTSFCFLDIRSPGLGDTAMYLCATSTGAGELFFGEGSRLTVL.

The chain combines TRBV30 with TRBJ2-3; D is ambiguous. Trimming shortened V by 0 bases and J by 5 bases, and 9 bases separated the two germline ends. Germline V CDR1 and CDR2: GTSNPN, SVGIG (reference sequence). This CDR3 is 13 amino acids long. CDR3 protein: CAWSVGLEDTQYF. CDR3 nucleotides: TGTGCCTGGAGTGTAGGTCTGGAAGATACGCAGTATTTT.

The chain links TRBV9 to TRBJ2-5; tentatively, D is TRBD2 (7 bases). CDR1 and CDR2 (germline): SGDLS, YYNGEE. The CDR3 spans 16 residues. The ends were cut back, 3 bases at V and 4 bases at J, with 19 bases in the middle. The CDR3 region is CASSATITGRGETQYF. CDR3 coding DNA: TGTGCCAGCAGCGCCACTATTACAGGGAGGGGAGAGACCCAGTACTTC.

The chain has TRBV3-1 and TRBJ2-1; 13 bases map to TRBD2. Germline V gene lookup returns CDR1 LGHDT and CDR2 YNNKEL (reference sequence). The CDR3 is 14 amino acids. V was pared by 8 bases and J by 4 bases, with 2 bases of the junction left unmatched. CDR3 amino acids: CASGGLAGYNEQFF. For the CDR3, the DNA is TGTGCCAGCGGGGGACTAGCGGGGTACAATGAGCAGTTCTTC.

This chain uses TRBV7-9 with TRBJ1-6, with TRBD1 identical over 9 bases. In germline, CDR1 is SEHNR, CDR2 FQNEAQ (reference sequence). Trimming removed 2 bases from V and 8 bases from J; junction bases left unmatched: 1. This CDR3 spans 14 amino acids. In DNA form, the CDR3 reads TGTGCCAGCAGCTTACGGGACAGGGATTCACCCCTCCACTTT. Translation gives CASSLRDRDSPLHF.

The J gene is TRBJ2-5, the V gene TRBV2; a possible D gene is TRBD2 (6 bases). Trimming left V 3 bases short and J 4 bases short, with 12 bases between. Germline V lookup: CDR1 SNHLY, CDR2 FYNNEI. The CDR3 sequence is 14 residues long. The CDR3 DNA reads as TGTGCCAGCAGTGAGGAGGGGCGCGGAGAGACCCAGTACTTC. This gives the protein CASSEEGRGETQYF. Filled out from reference TRBV2 and TRBJ2-5, the complete variable domain reads EPEVTQTPSHQVTQMGQEVILRCVPISNHLYFYWYRQILGQKVEFLVSFYNNEISEKSEIFDDQFSVERPDGSNFTLKIRSTKLEDSAMYFCASSEEGRGETQYFGPGTRLLVL.

The chain employs TRBV7-2 and TRBJ2-5; D is ambiguous. The germline gives CDR1 SGHTA, CDR2 FQGNSA. The CDR3 extends over 13 amino acids. Trimming stripped 4 bases from V and 1 base from J, with 7 bases between. CDR3 protein: CASSSRTQETQYF. DNA of the CDR3: TGTGCCAGCAGCTCCCGGACCCAAGAGACCCAGTACTTC.

The chain carries TRBV29-1 and TRBJ2-4, with 8 bases lining up with TRBD1. J was trimmed by 2 bases and V by 5 bases; bases with no gene match: 5. Per the germline V gene, CDR1 is SQVTM and CDR2 is ANQGSEA. This CDR3 contains 14 residues. This CDR3 reads CSVLQGASKNIQYF. The CDR3 nucleotides read TGCAGCGTTTTGCAGGGGGCCTCCAAAAACATTCAGTACTTC.

This clonotype was counted between two and nine times. The chain is built from TRBV7-2 and TRBJ2-7, with D unclear. The CDR3 is 14 amino acids. Germline CDR1 SGHTA, CDR2 FQGNSA. V was shortened by 1 base and J by 1 base, with 8 bases between the two germline ends. The CDR3 is CASSLGLGSYEQYF. The CDR3 bases are TGTGCCAGCAGCTTAGGCCTAGGGTCCTACGAGCAGTACTTC.

The rearrangement links TRBV27 to TRBJ2-7; tentative D call: TRBD2 (6 bases). Germline-derived CDR1 and CDR2 are MNHEY and SMNVEV (reference sequence). V lost 2 bases, J lost 3 bases, and 14 bases lay in between. The CDR3 covers 15 residues. The CDR3 spells CASSLAGGVGYEQYF. For the CDR3, the DNA is TGTGCCAGCAGTTTAGCCGGCGGGGTCGGCTACGAGCAGTACTTC.

The rearrangement uses TRBV30 and TRBJ2-3; D possibly corresponds to TRBD2 (6 bases). The CDR3 spans 14 residues. Looked up from germline, CDR1 is GTSNPN and CDR2 is SVGIG (reference sequence). Trimming stripped 8 bases from V and 4 bases from J, with 19 bases between. The CDR3 protein is CAGTQGWWADTQYF. In DNA form, the CDR3 reads TGTGCCGGGACTCAGGGTTGGTGGGCAGATACGCAGTATTTT.

V gene TRBV4-2 combines with J gene TRBJ1-2; the D gene is possibly TRBD1 (5 bases). V was pared by 1 base and J by 4 bases, with 7 bases between. The CDR3 spans 13 residues. Germline CDR1 reads LGHNA; CDR2 reads YNFKEQ. CDR3 loop: CASSQAGSYGYTF. The CDR3 DNA follows: TGTGCCAGCAGCCAAGCAGGGTCCTATGGCTACACCTTC.

This chain links TRBV6-5 with TRBJ1-2, with a tentative D call TRBD1 (6 bases). V was trimmed by 6 bases and J by 3 bases, leaving 11 bases between them. This CDR3 has 13 amino acids. Per germline, CDR1 MNHEY and CDR2 SVGAGI. The CDR3, as DNA: TGTGCCAGCAGACCCGGACAGTACTATGGCTACACCTTC. Amino acid sequence: CASRPGQYYGYTF.

This chain links TRBV11-2 with TRBJ2-1; possibly TRBD1 or TRBD2 for D (5 bases each). Deletions cut 0 bases from V and 5 bases from J, with 11 bases between. Germline V gene data show CDR1 as SGHAT and CDR2 as FQNNGV. CDR3 size: 15 residues. In DNA form, the CDR3 reads TGTGCCAGCAGCTTAGATGGGACCGGGGACAATGAGCAGTTCTTC. Its protein is CASSLDGTGDNEQFF.

The chain combines TRBV27 with TRBJ1-6; 10 bases line up with TRBD1. V shed 4 bases, J shed 10 bases, and the junction held 4 bases outside the gene matches. CDR3 length: 14 amino acids. Germline CDR1 MNHEY, CDR2 SMNVEV (reference sequence). The CDR3 DNA follows: TGTGCCAGCAGTTCTCGGGACAGGGGATCACCCCTCCACTTT. Amino acid sequence: CASSSRDRGSPLHF.

The rearrangement uses TRBV12-3 or TRBV12-4 and TRBJ2-7; TRBD1 matches 7 bases. The length of the CDR3 is 15 residues. V dropped 4 bases and J dropped 1; count of bases not matched to a gene: 7. CDR3 in amino acids: CASSSTTGISYEQYF. The CDR3 DNA is TGTGCCAGCAGTTCGACGACAGGGATTTCCTACGAGCAGTACTTC.

This clonotype was recorded once. The V call is TRBV12-3 or TRBV12-4, the J call TRBJ1-5; the D is unclear. V shed 6 bases and J shed 6 bases, with 9 bases lying between them. This CDR3 spans 12 amino acids. CDR3 nucleotides: TGTGCCAGCAGCTCCTGGGGTCAGCCCCAGCATTTT. Translation gives CASSSWGQPQHF.

The chain recombines TRBV29-1 with TRBJ1-1, with D possibly being TRBD1 (5 bases). The CDR3 has 14 residues. Deletions cut 6 bases from V and 9 bases from J, with 23 bases between. Germline CDR1 SQVTM, CDR2 ANQGSEA. This CDR3 is CSVAHQGTALQAFF. The CDR3 region has the DNA TGCAGCGTCGCTCATCAAGGGACGGCTTTGCAAGCTTTCTTT.

This clonotype was seen once. This sequence joins TRBV20-1 and TRBJ2-7; D is possibly TRBD1 (7 bases). CDR1 and CDR2 (germline): DFQATT, SNEGSKA (reference sequence). The CDR3 covers 14 residues. V shed 2 bases and J shed 5 bases, with 16 bases lying between them. CDR3 amino acids: CSARWAGGRDEQYF. CDR3 sequence (DNA): TGCAGTGCTAGATGGGCAGGGGGGCGAGACGAGCAGTACTTC.

V and J are TRBV4-1 and TRBJ2-1, with 10 bases lining up with TRBD1. The germline V gene encodes CDR1 MGHRA and CDR2 YSYEKL. J lost 8 bases, V lost 3 bases, and 19 bases had no gene match. The CDR3 runs to 19 residues. CDR3 coding DNA: TGCGCCAGCAGCCATCCCATCGACAGGGGGCCCGTGGGGTCGTATGAGCAGTTCTTC. Protein product: CASSHPIDRGPVGSYEQFF.